This T cell receptor beta chain stems from a study of human T cells and chemical hapten exposure. About the study: 2% DPC applied to a 2 cm by 2 cm arm area sensitized donors. Small pooled library volume differences chiefly drove per-sample TCR yield variation. Points from the study as a whole: No change in TCRs above 1 in 1000 frequency was produced by DPC sensitization.

Attachment of unique molecular identifiers to individual cDNA molecules was performed in the library. One entry per CDR3 protein, called by TCRdb with MiXCR from the RACE reads. The sample lists 370,000 or so distinct CDR3 sequences; about 4.4% were seen once. This clonotype occurred many times. Its antigen is currently unknown. Time point described: patch test 1, 2 weeks after DPC sensitization. The sample's treatment: therapeutic diphenylcyclopropenone sensitization with weekly scalp DPC. The trim removed 6 bases at V and 2 bases at J, leaving 5 bases unmatched. The length of the CDR3 is 15 residues. The germline gives CDR1 MRHNA, CDR2 SNTAGT.

The chain joins TRBV6-4 to TRBJ1-5; the match to TRBD1 covers 9 bases. The specimen was whole blood, collected in connection with sensitization to the hapten diphenylcyclopropenone (DPC). The TCR was taken from a woman between 45 and 65 years old with alopecia areata. Some clones in this sample may be carry-over from other donors' samples. CDR3 DNA sequence: TGTGCCAGCAGCAGGGACAGGGCGCGCAATCAGCCCCAGCATTTT. Its translation is CASSRDRARNQPQHF.